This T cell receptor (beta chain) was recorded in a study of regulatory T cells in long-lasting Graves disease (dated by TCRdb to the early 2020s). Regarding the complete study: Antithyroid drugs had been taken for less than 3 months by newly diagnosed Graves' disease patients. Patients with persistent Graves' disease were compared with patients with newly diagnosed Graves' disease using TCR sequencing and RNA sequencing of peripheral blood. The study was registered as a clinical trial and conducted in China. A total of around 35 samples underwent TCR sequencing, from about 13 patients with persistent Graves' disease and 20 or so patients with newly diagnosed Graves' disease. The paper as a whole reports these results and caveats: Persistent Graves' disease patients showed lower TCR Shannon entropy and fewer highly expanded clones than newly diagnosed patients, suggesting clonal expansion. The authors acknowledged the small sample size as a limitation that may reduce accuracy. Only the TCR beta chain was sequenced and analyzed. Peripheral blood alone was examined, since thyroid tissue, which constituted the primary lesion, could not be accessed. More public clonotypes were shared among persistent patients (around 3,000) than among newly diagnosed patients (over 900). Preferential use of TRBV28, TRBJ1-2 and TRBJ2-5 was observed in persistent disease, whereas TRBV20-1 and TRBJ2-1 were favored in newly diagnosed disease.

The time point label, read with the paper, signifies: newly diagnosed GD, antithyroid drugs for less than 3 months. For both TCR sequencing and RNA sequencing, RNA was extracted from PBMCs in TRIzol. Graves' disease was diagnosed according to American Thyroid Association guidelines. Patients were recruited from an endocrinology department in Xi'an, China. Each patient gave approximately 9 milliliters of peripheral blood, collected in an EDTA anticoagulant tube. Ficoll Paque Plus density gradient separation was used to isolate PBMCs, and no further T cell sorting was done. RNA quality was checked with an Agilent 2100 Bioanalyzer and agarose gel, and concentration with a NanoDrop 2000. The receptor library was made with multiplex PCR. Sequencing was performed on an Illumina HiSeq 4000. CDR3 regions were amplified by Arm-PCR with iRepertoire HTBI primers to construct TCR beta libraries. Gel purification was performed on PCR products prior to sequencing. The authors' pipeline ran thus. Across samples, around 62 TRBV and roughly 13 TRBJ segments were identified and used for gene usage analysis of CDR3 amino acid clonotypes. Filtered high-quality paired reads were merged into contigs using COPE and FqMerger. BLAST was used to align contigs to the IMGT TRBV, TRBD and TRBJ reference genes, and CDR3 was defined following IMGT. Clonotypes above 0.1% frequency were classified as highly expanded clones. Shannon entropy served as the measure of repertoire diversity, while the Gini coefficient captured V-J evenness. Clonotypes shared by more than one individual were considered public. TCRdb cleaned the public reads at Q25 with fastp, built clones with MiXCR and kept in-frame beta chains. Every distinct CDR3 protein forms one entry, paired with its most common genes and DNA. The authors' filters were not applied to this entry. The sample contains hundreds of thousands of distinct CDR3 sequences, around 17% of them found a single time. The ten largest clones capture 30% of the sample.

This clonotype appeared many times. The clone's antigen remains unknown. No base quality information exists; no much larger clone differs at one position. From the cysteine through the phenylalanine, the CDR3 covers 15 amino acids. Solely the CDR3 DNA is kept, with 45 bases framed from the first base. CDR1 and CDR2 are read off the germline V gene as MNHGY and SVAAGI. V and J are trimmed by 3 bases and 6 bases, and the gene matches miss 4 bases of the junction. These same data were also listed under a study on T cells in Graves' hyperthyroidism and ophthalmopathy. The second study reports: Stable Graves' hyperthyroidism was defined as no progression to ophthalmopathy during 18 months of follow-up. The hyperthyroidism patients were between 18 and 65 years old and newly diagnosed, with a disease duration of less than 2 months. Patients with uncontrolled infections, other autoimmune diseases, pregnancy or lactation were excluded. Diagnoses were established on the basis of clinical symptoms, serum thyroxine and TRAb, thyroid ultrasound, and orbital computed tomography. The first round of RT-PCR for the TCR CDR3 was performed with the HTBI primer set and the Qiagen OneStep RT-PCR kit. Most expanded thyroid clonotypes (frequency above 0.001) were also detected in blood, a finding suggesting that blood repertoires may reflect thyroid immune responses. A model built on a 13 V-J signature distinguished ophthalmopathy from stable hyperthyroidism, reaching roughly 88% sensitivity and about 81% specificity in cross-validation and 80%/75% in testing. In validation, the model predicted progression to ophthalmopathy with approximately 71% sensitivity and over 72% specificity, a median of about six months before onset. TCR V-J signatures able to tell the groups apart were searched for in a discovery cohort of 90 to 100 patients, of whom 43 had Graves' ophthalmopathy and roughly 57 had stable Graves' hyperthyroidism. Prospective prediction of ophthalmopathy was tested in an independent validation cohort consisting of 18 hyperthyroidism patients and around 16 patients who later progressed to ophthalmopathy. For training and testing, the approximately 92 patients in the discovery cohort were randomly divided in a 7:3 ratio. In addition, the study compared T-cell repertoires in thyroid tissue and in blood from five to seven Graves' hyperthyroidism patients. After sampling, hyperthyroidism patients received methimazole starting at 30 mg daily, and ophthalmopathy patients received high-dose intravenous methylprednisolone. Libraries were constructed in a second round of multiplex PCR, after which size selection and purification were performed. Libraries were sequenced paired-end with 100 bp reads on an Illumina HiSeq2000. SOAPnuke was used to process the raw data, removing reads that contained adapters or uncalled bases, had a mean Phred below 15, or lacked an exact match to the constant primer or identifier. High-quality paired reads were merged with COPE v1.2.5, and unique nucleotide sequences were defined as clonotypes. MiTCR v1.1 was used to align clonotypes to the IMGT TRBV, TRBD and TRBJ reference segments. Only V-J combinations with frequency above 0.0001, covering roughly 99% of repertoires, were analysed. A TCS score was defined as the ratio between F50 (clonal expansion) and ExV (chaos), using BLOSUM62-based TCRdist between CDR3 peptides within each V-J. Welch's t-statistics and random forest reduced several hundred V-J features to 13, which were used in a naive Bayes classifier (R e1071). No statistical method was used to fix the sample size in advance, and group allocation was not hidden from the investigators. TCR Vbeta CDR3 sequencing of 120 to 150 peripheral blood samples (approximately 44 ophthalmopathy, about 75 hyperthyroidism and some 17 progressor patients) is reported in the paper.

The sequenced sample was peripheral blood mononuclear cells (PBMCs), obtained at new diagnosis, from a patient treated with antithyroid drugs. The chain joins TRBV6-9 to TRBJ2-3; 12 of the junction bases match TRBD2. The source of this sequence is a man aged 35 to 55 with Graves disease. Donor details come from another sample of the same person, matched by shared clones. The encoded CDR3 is CASSYGLAGSDTQYF. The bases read TGTGCCAGCAGTTACGGACTAGCGGGGTCGGATACGCAGTATTTT.